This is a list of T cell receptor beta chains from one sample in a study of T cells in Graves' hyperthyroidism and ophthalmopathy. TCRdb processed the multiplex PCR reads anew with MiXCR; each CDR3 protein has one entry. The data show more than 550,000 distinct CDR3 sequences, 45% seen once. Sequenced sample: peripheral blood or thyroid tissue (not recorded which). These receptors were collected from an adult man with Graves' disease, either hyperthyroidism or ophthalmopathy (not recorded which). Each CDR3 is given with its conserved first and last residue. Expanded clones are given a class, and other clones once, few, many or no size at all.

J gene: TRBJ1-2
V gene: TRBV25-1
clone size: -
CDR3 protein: CASSEFPSGTGYGYTF

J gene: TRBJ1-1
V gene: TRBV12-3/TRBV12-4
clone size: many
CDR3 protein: CASSHSGRNTEAFF

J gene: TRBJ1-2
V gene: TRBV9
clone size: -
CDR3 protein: CASSGYSENSDYGYTF

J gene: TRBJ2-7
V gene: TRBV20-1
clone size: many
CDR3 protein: CSVGKQDVNEQYF

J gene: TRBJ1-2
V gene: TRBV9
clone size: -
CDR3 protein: CASSVAGEDGYTF

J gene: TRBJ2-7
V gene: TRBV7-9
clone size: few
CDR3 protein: CASSSLGTSGRDEQYF

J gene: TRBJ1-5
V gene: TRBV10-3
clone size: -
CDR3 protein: CAISAGTGSPQHF

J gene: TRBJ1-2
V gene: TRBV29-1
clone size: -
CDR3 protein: CSVRTGSGYTF

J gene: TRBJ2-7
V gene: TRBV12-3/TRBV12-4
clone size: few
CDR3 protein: CASRTGGNYEQYF

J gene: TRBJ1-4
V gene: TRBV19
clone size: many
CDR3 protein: CASSLTGVEKLFF

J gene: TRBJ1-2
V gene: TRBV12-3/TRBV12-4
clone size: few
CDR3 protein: CASSSGTGATSYGYTF

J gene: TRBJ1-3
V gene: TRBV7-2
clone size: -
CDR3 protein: CASSLAGQGANTIYF

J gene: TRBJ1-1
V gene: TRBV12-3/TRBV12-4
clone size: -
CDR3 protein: CASSLALMTAKNTEAFF

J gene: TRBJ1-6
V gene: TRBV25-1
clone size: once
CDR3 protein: CASSLARVNNSPLHF

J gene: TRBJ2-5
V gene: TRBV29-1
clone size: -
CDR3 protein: CSTSGRDETQYF

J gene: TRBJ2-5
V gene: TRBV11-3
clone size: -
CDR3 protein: CASSLGQVGGQETQYF

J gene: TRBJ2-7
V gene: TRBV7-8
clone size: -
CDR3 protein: CASSPIAQRDSYEQYF

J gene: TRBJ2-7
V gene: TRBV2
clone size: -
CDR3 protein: CASRESGADLYEQYF

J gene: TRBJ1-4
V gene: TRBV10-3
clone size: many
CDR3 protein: CAISVLWGNGEKLFF

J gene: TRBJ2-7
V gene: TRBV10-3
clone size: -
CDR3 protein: CAVRTTGTSVTYEQYF

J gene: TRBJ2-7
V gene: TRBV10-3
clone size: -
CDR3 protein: CAISESDRASYEQYF

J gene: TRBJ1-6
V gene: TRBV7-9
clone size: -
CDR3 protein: CASPPPGQGNSPLHF

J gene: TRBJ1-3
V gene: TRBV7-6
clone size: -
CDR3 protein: CASSQDPANSGNTIYF

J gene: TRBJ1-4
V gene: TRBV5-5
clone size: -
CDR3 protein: CASSLGQGISGKLFF

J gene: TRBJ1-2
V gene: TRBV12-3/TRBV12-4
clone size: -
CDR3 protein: CASSFSEGQSGGYTF

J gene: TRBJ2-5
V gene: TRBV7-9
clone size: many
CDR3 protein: CASSQVDRGTETQYF

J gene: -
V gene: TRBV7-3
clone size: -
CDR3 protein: CASSLKGDLRDEQFF

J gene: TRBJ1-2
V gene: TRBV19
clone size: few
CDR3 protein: CASTPTRHSTGDYGYTF

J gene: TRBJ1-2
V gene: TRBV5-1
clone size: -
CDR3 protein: CTSRWDPGHGYTF

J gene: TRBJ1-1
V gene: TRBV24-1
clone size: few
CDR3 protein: CASSFAGGPNTEAFF

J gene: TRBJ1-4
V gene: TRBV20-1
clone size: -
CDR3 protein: CSARDRGGPSNEKLFF

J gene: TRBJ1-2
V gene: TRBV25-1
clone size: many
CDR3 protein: CASRRGAGYTF

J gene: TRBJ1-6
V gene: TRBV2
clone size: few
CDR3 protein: CATERDRGGSPLHF

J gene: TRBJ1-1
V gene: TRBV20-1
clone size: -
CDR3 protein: CSAREYGTGYTEAFF

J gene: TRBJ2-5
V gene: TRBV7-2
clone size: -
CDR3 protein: CASSLQVAEETQYF

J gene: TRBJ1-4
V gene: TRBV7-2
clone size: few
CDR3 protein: CASSQGQGPQGGLFF

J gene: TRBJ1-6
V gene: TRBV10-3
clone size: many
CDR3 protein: CASSYGENSPLHF

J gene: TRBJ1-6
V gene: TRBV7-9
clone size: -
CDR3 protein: CASSQGSITVPNSPLHF

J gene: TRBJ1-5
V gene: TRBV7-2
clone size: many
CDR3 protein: CASSLAAGTQPQHF

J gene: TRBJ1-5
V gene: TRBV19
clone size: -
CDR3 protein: CASSPPTGYSNQPQHF